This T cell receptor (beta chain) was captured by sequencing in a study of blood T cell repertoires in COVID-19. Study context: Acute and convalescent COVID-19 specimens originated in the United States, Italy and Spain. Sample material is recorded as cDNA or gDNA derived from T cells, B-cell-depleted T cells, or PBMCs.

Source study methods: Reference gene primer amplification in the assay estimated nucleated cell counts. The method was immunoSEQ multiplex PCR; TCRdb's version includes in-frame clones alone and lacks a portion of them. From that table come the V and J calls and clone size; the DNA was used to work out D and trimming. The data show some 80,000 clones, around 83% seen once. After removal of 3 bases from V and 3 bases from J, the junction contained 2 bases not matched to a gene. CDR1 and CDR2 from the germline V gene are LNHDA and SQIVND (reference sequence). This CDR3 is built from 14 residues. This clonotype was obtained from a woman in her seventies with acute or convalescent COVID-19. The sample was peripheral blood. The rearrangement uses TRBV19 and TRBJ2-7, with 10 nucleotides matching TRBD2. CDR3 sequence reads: CASSIGLAVYEQYF. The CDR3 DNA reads TGTGCCAGTAGTATCGGACTAGCGGTCTACGAGCAGTACTTC.